Listed below are T cell receptor beta chains from one sample, sequenced in a study of blood T cell repertoires in COVID-19. The repertoire was sequenced with immunoSEQ multiplex PCR; TCRdb's copy has only in-frame clones and lacks some. The table lists about 66,000 clones, around 92% of them singletons. The sequenced sample was peripheral blood. The receptors were gathered from a man in his sixties with acute or convalescent COVID-19. CDR3s include the opening cysteine and the closing phenylalanine or tryptophan. D genes are given only for firm matches. For some rows the clone size is stated as once, few or many, or as a class when expanded; others skip it.

-	-	TRBV3-1/TRBV3-2	TRBJ1-1	CASSSNTRAFF	TGTGCCAGCAGCTCGAATACCCGGGCTTTCTTT
-	-	TRBV2	TRBJ1-1	CASSAYSTEAFF	TGTGCCAGCAGTGCCTACAGTACTGAAGCTTTCTTT
-	TRBD1	TRBV19	TRBJ1-6	CASNSQGENSPLHF	TGTGCCAGTAATTCACAGGGGGAAAATTCACCCCTCCACTTT
few	-	TRBV10-1	TRBJ1-2	CARIPGLILSWVGYTF	TGCGCCAGAATTCCGGGACTCATTCTTTCGTGGGTCGGCTACACCTTC
-	-	TRBV7-2	TRBJ1-1	CASSLESGDTEAFF	TGTGCCAGCAGTCTAGAGTCGGGGGACACTGAAGCTTTCTTT
-	-	TRBV6-5	TRBJ1-6	CASSYGGVQGRSPLHF	TGTGCCAGCAGTTACGGGGGCGTGCAGGGCCGTTCACCCCTCCACTTT
-	-	TRBV7-9	TRBJ2-1	CASSSNRGGSYNEQFF	TGTGCCAGCAGCTCCAACAGGGGAGGATCCTACAATGAGCAGTTCTTC
once	-	TRBV6-4	TRBJ1-3	CASSREAGNTIYF	TGTGCCAGCAGTCGCGAGGCAGGAAACACCATATATTTT
-	-	TRBV5-1	TRBJ1-3	CASSLDGAGNTIYF	TGCGCCAGCAGCTTGGACGGGGCTGGAAACACCATATATTTT
-	TRBD1	TRBV7-2	TRBJ2-1	CASSLGDSEQFF	TGTGCCAGCAGCTTAGGGGACAGTGAGCAGTTCTTC
-	TRBD2	TRBV5-1	TRBJ2-7	CASSSRSGGYSYEQYF	TGCGCCAGCAGTTCACGGAGCGGGGGCTACTCCTACGAGCAGTACTTC
-	-	TRBV5-1	TRBJ2-2	CASSYEGTGELFF	TGCGCCAGCAGCTACGAGGGTACCGGGGAGCTGTTTTTT
-	-	TRBV7-9	TRBJ1-6	CASSLSRGANSPLHF	TGTGCCAGCAGCTTATCCCGGGGGGCGAATTCACCCCTCCACTTT
-	-	TRBV5-5	TRBJ1-2	CASSLSAGNLYGYTF	TGTGCCAGCAGCTTGTCAGCAGGGAACCTTTATGGCTACACCTTC
-	TRBD1	TRBV2	TRBJ2-7	CASAVTPDRTYSYEQYF	TGTGCCAGCGCTGTAACGCCGGACAGGACGTACTCCTACGAGCAGTACTTC
-	-	TRBV5-1	TRBJ1-1	CASSLAGTLNTEAFF	TGCGCCAGCAGCTTGGCGGGAACTTTGAACACTGAAGCTTTCTTT
few	-	TRBV30	TRBJ1-5	CAWSPGSGYNQPQHF	TGTGCCTGGAGTCCGGGGTCGGGATACAATCAGCCCCAGCATTTT
few	-	TRBV19	TRBJ1-2	CASSTNIRVYGYTF	TGTGCCAGTAGTACCAACATCAGGGTCTATGGCTACACCTTC